This T cell receptor beta chain was documented in a study of shared clonotypes between healthy human individuals. Measured with immunoSEQ multiplex PCR; TCRdb has only the in-frame clones, and not every one. The sample holds about 520,000 clones, about 96% seen once. The V gene's germline CDR1 is GTSNPN and CDR2 SVGIG (reference sequence). The CDR3 totals 15 residues. V lost 2 bases to trimming and J lost 4 bases, with 18 bases between them. The sequence came from a woman in her 30s in good health. The sequencing input was naive CD4+ T cells sorted from blood. The subset was: CD45RA+ positively selected. The rearrangement links TRBV30 to TRBJ2-7; D might be TRBD1 or TRBD2, each matching 5 bases. CDR3 sequence reads: CAWSTRRDGKYEQYF. CDR3 DNA: TGTGCCTGGAGTACTCGAAGGGACGGGAAGTACGAGCAGTACTTC. The full variable domain, with the rest looked up from reference TRBV30 and TRBJ2-7, is SQTIHQWPATLVQPVGSPLSLECTVEGTSNPNLYWYRQAAGRGLQLLFYSVGIGQISSEVPQNLSASRPQDRQFILSSKKLLLSDSGFYLCAWSTRRDGKYEQYFGPGTRLTVT.